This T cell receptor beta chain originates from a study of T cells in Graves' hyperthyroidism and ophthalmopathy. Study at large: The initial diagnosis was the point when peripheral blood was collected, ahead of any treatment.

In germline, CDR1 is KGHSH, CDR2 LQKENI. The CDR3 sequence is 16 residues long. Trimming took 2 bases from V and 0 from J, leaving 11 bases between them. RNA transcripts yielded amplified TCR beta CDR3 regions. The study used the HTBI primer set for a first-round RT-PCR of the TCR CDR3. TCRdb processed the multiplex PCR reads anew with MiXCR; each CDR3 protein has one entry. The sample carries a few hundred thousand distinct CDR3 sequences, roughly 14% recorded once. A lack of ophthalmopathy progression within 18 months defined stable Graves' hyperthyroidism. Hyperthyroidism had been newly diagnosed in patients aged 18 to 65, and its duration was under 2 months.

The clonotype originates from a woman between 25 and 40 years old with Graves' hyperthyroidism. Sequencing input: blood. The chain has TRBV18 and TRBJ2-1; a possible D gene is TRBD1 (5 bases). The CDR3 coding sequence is TGTGCCAGCTCACCATGGGGCGGTAACTCCTACAATGAGCAGTTCTTC. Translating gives CASSPWGGNSYNEQFF.